These 26 T cell receptor beta chains were sequenced from one sample in a study of T cell responses to AZD1222 COVID-19 vaccine. Only in-frame clones appear in the TCRdb table, and some are missing; sequencing was by immunoSEQ multiplex PCR. The repertoire holds roughly 130,000 clones, with approximately 83% as singletons. This sample comprised peripheral blood, obtained on day 0 of AZD1222 vaccination. The receptors shown here come from an adult in good health.

This clone was counted a single time. The V call is TRBV27, the J call TRBJ1-5, with 9 bases aligning to TRBD1. CDR3 length: 15 residues. The V segment lost 6 bases and the J segment 2 bases; nucleotides outside the gene matches: 5. Germline CDR1 MNHEY, CDR2 SMNVEV (reference sequence). The CDR3 bases are TGTGCCAGCAGCTCGGACAGGGGTGGCAATCAGCCCCAGCATTTT. This codes for CASSSDRGGNQPQHF.

This clone was picked up one time. The chain carries TRBV11-2 and TRBJ2-7; 9 nucleotides agree with TRBD1. The germline V gene encodes CDR1 SGHAT and CDR2 FQNNGV. CDR3 length: 15 amino acids. J was trimmed by 2 bases and V by 6 bases; bases with no gene match: 8. CDR3 DNA sequence: TGTGCCAGCAGGGGAAAGGGACAGGGACCCTACGAGCAGTACTTC. It is translated as CASRGKGQGPYEQYF.

The CDR3: CASMPTNFNEKLFF. CDR3 bases: TGTGCCAGCATGCCAACAAACTTTAATGAAAAACTGTTTTTT. The chain uses TRBV7-8 and TRBJ1-4; D not resolved. The CDR3 runs 14 residues. Per germline, CDR1 SGHVS and CDR2 FQNEAQ. Trimming took off 7 bases at V and 4 bases at J, with 13 bases between the two ends.

The chain employs TRBV19 and TRBJ2-5; no clear D. Germline values: CDR1 LNHDA, CDR2 SQIVND (reference sequence). The CDR3 covers 14 residues. V lost 3 bases and J 3 bases, leaving 11 bases between the germline ends. The CDR3: CASSITDGEETQYF. As DNA, the CDR3 is TGTGCCAGTAGTATCACAGACGGAGAAGAGACCCAGTACTTC.

The chain has TRBV18 and TRBJ1-2, with 7 bases that match TRBD1. CDR3 length: 15 residues. Germline-derived CDR1 and CDR2 are KGHSH and LQKENI. V lost 3 bases, J lost 6 bases, and 10 bases stayed unmatched. This CDR3 reads CASSPPDRIKHGYTF. The CDR3 nucleotides are TGTGCCAGCTCACCTCCGGACAGGATCAAGCATGGCTACACCTTC.

V is TRBV7-8 and J is TRBJ2-7; 7 nucleotides match TRBD1. CDR3 size: 14 residues. V lost 2 bases to trimming and J lost 1 base; unmatched junction nucleotides: 2. CDR1 and CDR2 (germline): SGHVS, FQNEAQ. The CDR3 coding sequence is TGTGCCAGCAGCTTACAGGGGGTTTCCTACGAGCAGTACTTC. This encodes CASSLQGVSYEQYF. The whole variable domain, filled in from reference TRBV7-8 and TRBJ2-7, reads GAGVSQSPRYKVAKRGQDVALRCDPISGHVSLFWYQQALGQGPEFLTYFQNEAQLDKSGLPSDRFFAERPEGSVSTLKIQRTQQEDSAVYLCASSLQGVSYEQYFGPGTRLTVT.

This clone has a handful of counts. This chain connects TRBV7-9 to TRBJ2-7, with D possibly matching TRBD2 (5 bases). CDR3 size: 13 residues. CDR1 is SEHNR and CDR2 is FQNEAQ in the germline V gene (reference sequence). With 5 bases removed from V and 3 bases from J, the gap between germline ends came to 11 bases. The CDR3: CASSPPSRYEQYF. CDR3 sequence (DNA): TGTGCCAGCAGCCCCCCTAGCCGCTACGAGCAGTACTTC.

The chain links TRBV19 to TRBJ2-3, with a weak D call TRBD2 (6 bases). Germline CDR1 is LNHDA and CDR2 is SQIVND (reference sequence). Trimming left V 6 bases short and J 7 bases short, with 23 bases between. This CDR3 has 16 amino acids. The CDR3 loop reads CASSNREGLNPYTQYF. CDR3 bases: TGTGCCAGTAGCAATAGAGAGGGACTGAACCCTTATACGCAGTATTTT.

The rearrangement joins TRBV6-4 to TRBJ2-5; 12 bases fit TRBD2. The CDR3 runs 16 residues. V was pared by 6 bases and J by 13 bases, with 18 bases of the junction left unmatched. Germline CDR1 MRHNA, CDR2 SNTAGT. The CDR3 coding sequence is TGTGCCAGCAGAATGACTAGCGGGAGCTCAAGATTAGATACGTACTTC. Translated, it gives CASRMTSGSSRLDTYF.

This rearrangement joins TRBV6-5 to TRBJ1-1; D possibly corresponds to TRBD1 (6 bases). Germline CDR1 is MNHEY and CDR2 is SVGAGI. Trimming took 7 bases from V and 4 from J, leaving 19 bases between them. This CDR3 region has 15 residues. CDR3: CASTPEGGVGTEAFF. The DNA of the CDR3 is TGTGCCAGCACTCCCGAGGGGGGCGTGGGCACTGAAGCTTTCTTT.

This clone was counted only a few times. This CDR3 is CASSPDGGAGTDTQYF. The CDR3 nucleotides are TGTGCCAGCAGCCCCGACGGGGGGGCGGGCACAGATACGCAGTATTTT. The chain joins TRBV6-4 to TRBJ2-3; 8 nucleotides align to TRBD2. Germline V gives CDR1 MRHNA, CDR2 SNTAGT. The CDR3 sequence is 16 residues long. J lost 1 base, V lost 6 bases, and 9 bases had no gene match.

The chain recombines TRBV27 with TRBJ1-3; D is ambiguous. Germline V gene sequence: CDR1 MNHEY, CDR2 SMNVEV (reference sequence). The ends were cut back, 5 bases at V and 4 bases at J, with 6 bases in the middle. CDR3 length equals 12 residues. CDR3 in DNA: TGTGCCAGCAGTGGTGGGGGAAACACCATATATTTT. This translates into CASSGGGNTIYF.

The CDR3 bases are TGTGCCAGCAGCGCGACAGAACGGGGCACCGGGGAGCTGTTTTTT. Amino acids: CASSATERGTGELFF. This rearrangement joins TRBV9 to TRBJ2-2; tentatively, D is TRBD1 or TRBD2 (5 bases each). The CDR3 loop spans 15 amino acids. V lost 3 bases and J 4 bases, leaving 13 bases between the germline ends. Germline V gene sequence: CDR1 SGDLS, CDR2 YYNGEE.

The chain couples TRBV2 to TRBJ1-4; 7 bases align to TRBD1. Losses at the gene ends were 7 bases for V and 8 bases for J; bases not matched to a gene: 7. The length of the CDR3 is 13 residues. Germline V gene sequence: CDR1 SNHLY, CDR2 FYNNEI. The CDR3, as DNA: TGTGCCAGCAAAGGAGGGGGCGGAGAAAAACTGTTTTTT. Protein product: CASKGGGGEKLFF.

This rearrangement joins TRBV6-5 to TRBJ1-2, with D possibly TRBD1 on 6 matching bases. Germline V lookup: CDR1 MNHEY, CDR2 SVGAGI. The germline V and J ends were trimmed by 0 bases and 6 bases, with 11 bases remaining between them. This CDR3 has 14 amino acids. The CDR3 sequence is CASSYSTGTHGYTF. The CDR3 bases are TGTGCCAGCAGTTACTCGACAGGTACTCATGGCTACACCTTC.

V and J are TRBV5-1 and TRBJ1-1; D remains unclear. The V end was cut by 1 base, the J end by 1 base, with 8 bases between. Germline-derived CDR1 and CDR2 are SGHRS and YFSETQ. The CDR3 totals 14 residues. CDR3 loop: CASSLIGENTEAFF. The CDR3 DNA is TGCGCCAGCAGCTTGATTGGTGAGAACACTGAAGCTTTCTTT.

This chain links TRBV29-1 with TRBJ2-3, with TRBD2 matching over 14 bases. With V trimmed by 4 bases and J by 3 bases, 3 bases remained unmatched. Per the germline V gene, CDR1 is SQVTM and CDR2 is ANQGSEA. The CDR3 spans 15 residues. The chain's CDR3 is CSVVTSGRATDTQYF. CDR3 nucleotides: TGCAGCGTTGTGACTAGCGGGAGGGCGACAGATACGCAGTATTTT.

This clone was recorded a few times. V gene TRBV5-1 combines with J gene TRBJ2-1; 13 nucleotides agree with TRBD2. J was trimmed by 4 bases and V by 3 bases; bases with no gene match: 7. The CDR3 loop spans 17 amino acids. Germline CDR1 is SGHRS and CDR2 is YFSETQ. CDR3 sequence (DNA): TGCGCCAGCAGCTCGACAATACTAGCGGGAGGGTACAATGAGCAGTTCTTC. Translating gives CASSSTILAGGYNEQFF.

The J gene is TRBJ2-5, the V gene TRBV20-1; no firm D call. The CDR3 is made up of 11 amino acids. Deletions cut 6 bases from V and 5 bases from J, with 10 bases between. Germline assignment: CDR1 DFQATT and CDR2 SNEGSKA (reference sequence). In nucleotides, the CDR3 is TGCAGTGCCATCCCTATGGAGACCCAGTACTTC. It yields the protein CSAIPMETQYF.

This chain's CDR3 is CASSNLLGYEQYF. The CDR3 DNA sequence: TGTGCCAGCAGTAACCTGCTAGGGTACGAGCAGTACTTC. V is TRBV6-5 and J is TRBJ2-7; D not resolved. Germline V CDR1 and CDR2: MNHEY, SVGAGI. This CDR3 is built from 13 residues. V was cut by 5 bases and J by 4 bases, with 12 bases left in between.

The chain couples TRBV24-1 to TRBJ2-1; 8 bases are shared with TRBD1. The germline V gene encodes CDR1 KGHDR and CDR2 SFDVKD. Losses at the gene ends were 5 bases for V and 7 bases for J; bases not matched to a gene: 9. The CDR3 totals 15 residues. The CDR3 DNA reads TGTGCCACCAGTGGGAACGACAGGGGAGGTAATGAGCAGTTCTTC. Translation gives CATSGNDRGGNEQFF.

The chain is built from TRBV3-1 (or the pseudogene TRBV3-2) and TRBJ1-1; TRBD1 matches 9 bases. The ends lost 4 bases at V and 2 bases at J; junction bases unmatched: 5. The CDR3 is 15 amino acids. The germline gives CDR1 LGHDT, CDR2 YNNKEL (reference sequence). The CDR3 spells CASSLRTGVNTEAFF. The CDR3 DNA reads as TGTGCCAGCAGCCTTCGGACAGGGGTTAACACTGAAGCTTTCTTT.

The CDR3 DNA follows: TGCGCCAGCAGTCACTCCTTAGGAAGGGGGGGCCAAGAGACCCAGTACTTC. This translates into CASSHSLGRGGQETQYF. The chain couples TRBV23-1 to TRBJ2-5; possible D gene TRBD2, 7 bases. TRBV23-1 is designated an ORF whose function remains uncertain. This CDR3 spans 17 amino acids. Between the trimmed V and J ends, which lost 3 bases and 1 base, there was a span of 18 bases.

This rearrangement joins TRBV11-3 to TRBJ2-3, with 12 bases that match TRBD2. The germline gives CDR1 SGHNT, CDR2 YENEEA. Trimming removed 2 bases from V and 2 bases from J; junction bases left unmatched: 2. This CDR3 has 16 residues. The CDR3 coding sequence is TGTGCCAGCAGCTTAAGACTAGCGGGAGCCACAGATACGCAGTATTTT. Its protein product is CASSLRLAGATDTQYF.

The chain couples TRBV5-1 to TRBJ2-2; no reliable D call. The V gene's germline CDR1 is SGHRS and CDR2 YFSETQ. This CDR3 is 15 amino acids long. V shed 4 bases and J shed 4 bases, with 14 bases lying between them. CDR3 nucleotides: TGCGCCAGCAGCCCCCTAAGGCTTCCCACCGGGGAGCTGTTTTTT. Translating it yields CASSPLRLPTGELFF.

V gene TRBV6-4 combines with J gene TRBJ2-1; 9 nucleotides line up with TRBD1. CDR1 and CDR2 from the germline V gene are MRHNA and SNTAGT. Unmatched junction bases numbered 9, after V lost 2 bases and J lost 10 bases. The CDR3 has 15 residues. In nucleotides, the CDR3 is TGTGCCAGCAGTGACACCCCTACAGGGGGCGACGAGCAGTTCTTC. It encodes CASSDTPTGGDEQFF.